Described below is a single T cell receptor (beta chain) sequence and its context. Sequencing of TCR beta was undertaken in CD8+ and CD4+ T cells derived from blood. The patients who served as multiple sclerosis controls were treatment-naive and had stable or active relapsing-remitting disease that fulfilled the revised McDonald criteria. The authors negatively isolated CD8+ and CD4+ T cells and FACS-enriched TEMRA cells. This CDR3 is 18 amino acids long. Germline V gene sequence: CDR1 MGHDK, CDR2 SYGVNS. Trimming pared 0 bases from V and 6 bases from J, leaving 21 bases between. The authors reverse transcribed roughly 0.5 to 1 ug RNA with random hexamers. Amplification of TCR beta CDR3 by immunoSEQ multiplex PCR spanned 54 Vbeta and 13 Jbeta. TCRdb analysed the immunoSEQ multiplex PCR reads with MiXCR anew, one entry per CDR3 protein. The table includes about 150,000 distinct CDR3 sequences, 95% to 96% detected once.

This record belongs to a study of CD8 T cells in Susac syndrome. The clonotype comes from a human donor with multiple sclerosis. This chain links TRBV25-1 with TRBJ2-4; D may match TRBD1 or TRBD2 (5 bases each). The sequenced sample was CD8+ T cells from PBMCs. The CDR3 DNA sequence: TGTGCCAGCAGTGAATATAACGGGACCGCCCATGTGCGAAACATTCAGTACTTC. It yields the protein CASSEYNGTAHVRNIQYF.